This T cell receptor beta chain was documented in a study of T cell responses to AZD1222 COVID-19 vaccine. With regard to this clone: Its antigen is unknown.

Germline CDR1 and CDR2: SGDLS and YYNGEE. V lost 4 bases and J 1 base, leaving 14 bases between the germline ends. The CDR3 runs to 15 residues. Study results and limitations: Only five to seven AZD1222 recipients tested seropositive at baseline. With two AZD1222 doses given, Spike-specific TCR breadth and depth both rose.

Recipients boosted at about 4 weeks or about 12 weeks are pooled. The data were produced by immunoSEQ multiplex PCR, yet TCRdb's version contains in-frame clones alone and is incomplete. The sample consists of about 200,000 clones, roughly 90% of them appearing once. V is TRBV9 and J is TRBJ1-1; TRBD1 is a possible D gene (6 bases). This TCR came from an adult who received the AZD1222 COVID-19 vaccine. Sequenced material: peripheral blood, taken 28 days after the second AZD1222 dose. CDR3 nucleotides: TGTGCCAGCAGCTTCCGGGGGGGACAGAACACTGAAGCTTTCTTT. Protein sequence: CASSFRGGQNTEAFF.